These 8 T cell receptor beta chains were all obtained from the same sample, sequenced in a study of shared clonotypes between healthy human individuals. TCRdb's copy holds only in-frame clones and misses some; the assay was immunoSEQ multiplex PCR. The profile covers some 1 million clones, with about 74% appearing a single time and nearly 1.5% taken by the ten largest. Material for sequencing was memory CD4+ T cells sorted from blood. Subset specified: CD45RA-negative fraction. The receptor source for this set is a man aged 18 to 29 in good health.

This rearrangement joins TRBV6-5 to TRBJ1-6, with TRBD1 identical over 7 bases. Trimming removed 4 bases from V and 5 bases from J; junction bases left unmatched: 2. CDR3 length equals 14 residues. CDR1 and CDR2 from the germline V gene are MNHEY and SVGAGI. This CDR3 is CASSSGTDNSPLHF. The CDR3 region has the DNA TGTGCCAGCAGTTCAGGGACAGATAATTCACCCCTCCACTTT.

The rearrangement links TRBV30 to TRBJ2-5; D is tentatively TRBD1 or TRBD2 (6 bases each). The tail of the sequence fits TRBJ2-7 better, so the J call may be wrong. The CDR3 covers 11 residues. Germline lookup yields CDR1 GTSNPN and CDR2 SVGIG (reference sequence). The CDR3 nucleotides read TGTGCCTGGAGTTGGGGGGCCGAGCAGTACTTC. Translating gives CAWSWGAEQYF.

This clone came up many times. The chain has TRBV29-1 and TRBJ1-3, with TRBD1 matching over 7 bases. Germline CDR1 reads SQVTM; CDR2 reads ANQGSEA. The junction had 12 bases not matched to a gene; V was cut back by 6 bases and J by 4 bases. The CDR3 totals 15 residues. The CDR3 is CSVQIARTGGNTIYF. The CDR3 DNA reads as TGCAGCGTCCAAATCGCCAGGACAGGCGGAAACACCATATATTTT.

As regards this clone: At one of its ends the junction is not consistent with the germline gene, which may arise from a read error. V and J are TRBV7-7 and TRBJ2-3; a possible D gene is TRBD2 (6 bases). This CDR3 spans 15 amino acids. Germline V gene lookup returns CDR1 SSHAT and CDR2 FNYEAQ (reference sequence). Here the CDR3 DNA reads TGTGCTAGCAGCCGCACGGGGACTAGCACAGATACGCAGTATTTT. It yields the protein CASSRTGTSTDTQYF.

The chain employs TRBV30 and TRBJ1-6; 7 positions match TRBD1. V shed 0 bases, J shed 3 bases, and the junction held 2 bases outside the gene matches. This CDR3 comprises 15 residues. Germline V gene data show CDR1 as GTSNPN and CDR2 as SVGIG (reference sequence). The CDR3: CAWSVYRGYNSPLHF. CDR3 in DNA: TGTGCCTGGAGTGTATACAGGGGCTATAATTCACCCCTCCACTTT. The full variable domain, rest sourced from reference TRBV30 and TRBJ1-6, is SQTIHQWPATLVQPVGSPLSLECTVEGTSNPNLYWYRQAAGRGLQLLFYSVGIGQISSEVPQNLSASRPQDRQFILSSKKLLLSDSGFYLCAWSVYRGYNSPLHFGNGTRLTVT.

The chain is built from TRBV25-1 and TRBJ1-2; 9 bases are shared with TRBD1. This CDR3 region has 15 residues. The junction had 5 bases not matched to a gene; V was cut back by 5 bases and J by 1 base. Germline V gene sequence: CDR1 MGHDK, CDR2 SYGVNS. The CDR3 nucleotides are TGTGCCAGCAGTCTAGGGACAGGGAGTAACTATGGCTACACCTTC. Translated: CASSLGTGSNYGYTF.

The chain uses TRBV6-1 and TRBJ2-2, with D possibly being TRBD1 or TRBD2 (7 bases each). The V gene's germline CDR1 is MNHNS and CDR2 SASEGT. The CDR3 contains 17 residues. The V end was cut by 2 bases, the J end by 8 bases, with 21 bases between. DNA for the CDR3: TGTGCCAGCAGTGAATCGTTACGACAGGGACTATCGGGGGAGCTGTTTTTT. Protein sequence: CASSESLRQGLSGELFF.

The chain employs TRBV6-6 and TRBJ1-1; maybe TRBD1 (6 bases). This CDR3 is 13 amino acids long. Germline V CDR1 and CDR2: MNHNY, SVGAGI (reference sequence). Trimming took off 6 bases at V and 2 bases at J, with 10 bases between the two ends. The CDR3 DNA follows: TGTGCCAGCAGCAGACAGGAAAACACTGAAGCTTTCTTT. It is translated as CASSRQENTEAFF.